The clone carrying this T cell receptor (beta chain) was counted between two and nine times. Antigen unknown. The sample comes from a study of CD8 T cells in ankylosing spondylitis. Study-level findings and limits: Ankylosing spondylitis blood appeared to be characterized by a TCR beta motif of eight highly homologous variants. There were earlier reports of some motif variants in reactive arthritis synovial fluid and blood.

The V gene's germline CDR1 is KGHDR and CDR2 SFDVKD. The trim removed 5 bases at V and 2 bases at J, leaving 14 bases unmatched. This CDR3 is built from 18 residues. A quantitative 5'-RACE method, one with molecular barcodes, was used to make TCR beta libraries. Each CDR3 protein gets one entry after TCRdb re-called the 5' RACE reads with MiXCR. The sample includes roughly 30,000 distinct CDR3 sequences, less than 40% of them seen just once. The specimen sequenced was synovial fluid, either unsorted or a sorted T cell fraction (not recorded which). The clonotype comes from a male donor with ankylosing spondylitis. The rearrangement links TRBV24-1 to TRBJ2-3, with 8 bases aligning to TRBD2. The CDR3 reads CATSALGTSGLNTDTQYF. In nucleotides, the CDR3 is TGTGCCACCAGTGCCCTCGGTACTAGCGGCCTAAACACAGATACGCAGTATTTT.